The rows below give T cell receptor beta chains drawn from one sample of a study of PD-L1 blockade in urothelial cancer. Produced via immunoSEQ multiplex PCR; TCRdb's table is partial and in-frame only. The top ten hold approximately 9.5% of the sample, which has some 79,000 clones, about 81% seen once. The source material was PBMCs, sampled around atezolizumab (anti-PD-L1) treatment. These receptors were obtained from a man aged 65 to 85 with urothelial cancer. CDR3s include the opening cysteine and the closing phenylalanine or tryptophan. Each record gives: J gene, V gene, clone size, D gene, CDR3 DNA, CDR3 protein. The D gene is left open where the match is weak. Clone size is given for some rows only: seen once, a few or many times, or a class if the clone is expanded.

J gene: TRBJ1-1; V gene: TRBV7-2; clone size: NA; D gene: NA; CDR3 DNA: TGTGCCAGCAGCTTCCAACCGGACAAGGGGAACACTGAAGCTTTCTTT; CDR3 protein: CASSFQPDKGNTEAFF
J gene: TRBJ1-2; V gene: TRBV6-5; clone size: NA; D gene: NA; CDR3 DNA: TGTGCCAGCAGTTACCTAGAACAGGGCGGTGGCTACACCTTC; CDR3 protein: CASSYLEQGGGYTF
J gene: TRBJ1-1; V gene: TRBV6-5; clone size: NA; D gene: NA; CDR3 DNA: TGTGCCAGCAGTCTACAGTCTTCCAACACTGAAGCTTTCTTT; CDR3 protein: CASSLQSSNTEAFF
J gene: TRBJ1-1; V gene: TRBV6-1; clone size: NA; D gene: NA; CDR3 DNA: TGTGCCAGCAGTGGTAACAGGGAATCGTCTGAAGCTTTCTTT; CDR3 protein: CASSGNRESSEAFF
J gene: TRBJ2-5; V gene: TRBV7-7; clone size: NA; D gene: NA; CDR3 DNA: TGTGCTAGCAGCTTTTCAGGAGGCGAGACCCAGTACTTC; CDR3 protein: CASSFSGGETQYF
J gene: TRBJ2-7; V gene: TRBV27; clone size: few; D gene: NA; CDR3 DNA: TGTGCCAGCAGTTTATCGATGCTGGGGGGTGAGCAGTACTTC; CDR3 protein: CASSLSMLGGEQYF
J gene: TRBJ2-7; V gene: TRBV10-3; clone size: NA; D gene: NA; CDR3 DNA: TGTGCCATCAGTGGGGGACTTGAGGGTTTGCAGTACTTC; CDR3 protein: CAISGGLEGLQYF
J gene: TRBJ1-4; V gene: TRBV6-6; clone size: few; D gene: NA; CDR3 DNA: TGTGCCAGCAGGGCCAAAAATGAAAAACTGTTTTTT; CDR3 protein: CASRAKNEKLFF
J gene: TRBJ1-1; V gene: TRBV6-5; clone size: NA; D gene: NA; CDR3 DNA: TGTGCCAGCAGTGCACACAGGAACACTGAAGCTTTCTTT; CDR3 protein: CASSAHRNTEAFF
J gene: TRBJ2-1; V gene: TRBV9; clone size: NA; D gene: TRBD2; CDR3 DNA: TGTGCCAGCAGCGGTGGGGCTAGCGGGAAATACAATGAGCAGTTCTTC; CDR3 protein: CASSGGASGKYNEQFF
J gene: TRBJ1-2; V gene: TRBV7-8; clone size: NA; D gene: TRBD1; CDR3 DNA: TGTGCCAGCAGCTTAAACAACAGGGGGGCTAACTATGGCTACACCTTC; CDR3 protein: CASSLNNRGANYGYTF
J gene: TRBJ2-2; V gene: TRBV11-2; clone size: NA; D gene: TRBD1; CDR3 DNA: TGTGCCAGCTCAAGACAGGGTTCGAACACCGGGGAGCTGTTTTTT; CDR3 protein: CASSRQGSNTGELFF
J gene: TRBJ1-1; V gene: TRBV19; clone size: NA; D gene: NA; CDR3 DNA: TGTGCCAGTAGTCGGACTCGGGAGGACACTGAAGCTTTCTTT; CDR3 protein: CASSRTREDTEAFF
J gene: TRBJ2-2; V gene: TRBV9; clone size: NA; D gene: TRBD2; CDR3 DNA: TGTGCCAGCAGCCCCCGAGCTAGCGGGAGAGGAACGACCGGGGAGCTGTTTTTT; CDR3 protein: CASSPRASGRGTTGELFF
J gene: TRBJ2-3; V gene: TRBV11-1; clone size: NA; D gene: TRBD2; CDR3 DNA: TGTGCCAGCAGAAGTAGGACTAGCGGGAGCGTGGCGTATTTT; CDR3 protein: CASRSRTSGSVAYF
J gene: TRBJ1-2; V gene: TRBV18; clone size: NA; D gene: TRBD1; CDR3 DNA: TGTGCCAGCTCACCGTCCCGGGACAGGGAACCAAACTATGGCTACACCTTC; CDR3 protein: CASSPSRDREPNYGYTF
J gene: TRBJ1-1; V gene: TRBV20-1; clone size: NA; D gene: NA; CDR3 DNA: TGCAGTACAATCAGGAACACTGAAGCTTTCTTT; CDR3 protein: CSTIRNTEAFF
J gene: TRBJ1-5; V gene: TRBV7-9; clone size: NA; D gene: NA; CDR3 DNA: TGTGCCAGCAGCCGACAGGAGGATCAGCCCCAGCATTTT; CDR3 protein: CASSRQEDQPQHF
J gene: TRBJ2-7; V gene: TRBV4-2; clone size: NA; D gene: TRBD2; CDR3 DNA: TGTGCCAGCAGCCCCGAACTAGCGGCCACCTACGAGCAGTACTTC; CDR3 protein: CASSPELAATYEQYF
J gene: TRBJ1-1; V gene: TRBV5-1; clone size: NA; D gene: NA; CDR3 DNA: TGCGCCAGCAGCTTGGCCCCCAGGGCGAACACTGAAGCTTTCTTT; CDR3 protein: CASSLAPRANTEAFF
J gene: TRBJ2-5; V gene: TRBV14; clone size: NA; D gene: TRBD1; CDR3 DNA: TGTGCCAGCAGCCAGGGGACAGGGCTACAAGAGACCCAGTACTTC; CDR3 protein: CASSQGTGLQETQYF
J gene: TRBJ1-2; V gene: TRBV19; clone size: NA; D gene: NA; CDR3 DNA: TGTGCCAGTAGTATAGATACGACCAGGGGCTATGGCTACACCTTC; CDR3 protein: CASSIDTTRGYGYTF